These T cell receptor beta chains were read from a single sample in a study of blood T cells in healthy people across ages. TCRdb reprocessed the 5' RACE reads via MiXCR and lists one record per CDR3 protein. Of roughly 680,000 distinct CDR3 sequences listed, roughly half are singletons. The source material was blood. The receptors were gathered from a woman older than 75 in good health. Each CDR3 is given with its conserved first and last residue. Each record gives: D gene, V gene, J gene, CDR3 protein. D genes are given only for firm matches.

D gene: .
V gene: TRBV20-1
J gene: TRBJ2-1
CDR3 protein: CSAPSDAGNEQFF

D gene: .
V gene: TRBV7-9
J gene: TRBJ1-4
CDR3 protein: CASSLDDLSNEKLFF

D gene: .
V gene: TRBV5-1
J gene: TRBJ2-1
CDR3 protein: CASSLEAGVLEQFF

D gene: TRBD1
V gene: TRBV6-5
J gene: TRBJ2-1
CDR3 protein: CASSYSVDRGSDEQFF

D gene: TRBD1
V gene: TRBV29-1
J gene: TRBJ2-5
CDR3 protein: CSVADRGQTQYF

D gene: TRBD1
V gene: TRBV5-1
J gene: TRBJ2-3
CDR3 protein: CASSSGQGRGVTDTQYF

D gene: .
V gene: TRBV28
J gene: TRBJ1-1
CDR3 protein: CASSFRGARGTEAFF

D gene: TRBD1
V gene: TRBV7-2
J gene: TRBJ2-7
CDR3 protein: CAIGDSSYEQYF

D gene: .
V gene: TRBV20-1
J gene: TRBJ1-1
CDR3 protein: CSAHLGGGAEAFF

D gene: .
V gene: TRBV25-1
J gene: TRBJ1-2
CDR3 protein: CASSRGAGGYTF

D gene: TRBD1
V gene: TRBV12-3/TRBV12-4
J gene: TRBJ2-1
CDR3 protein: CASRKWNGTGIFNEQFF

D gene: TRBD1
V gene: TRBV7-2
J gene: TRBJ2-1
CDR3 protein: CASSLDRGPQFF

D gene: .
V gene: TRBV7-3
J gene: TRBJ2-2
CDR3 protein: CASSRNGAAGELFF

D gene: TRBD1
V gene: TRBV7-8
J gene: TRBJ1-1
CDR3 protein: CASSLGRGGTEAFF

D gene: .
V gene: TRBV12-3/TRBV12-4
J gene: TRBJ2-1
CDR3 protein: CASSLGDGGQFF

D gene: .
V gene: TRBV2
J gene: TRBJ2-1
CDR3 protein: CASRARTTGPHEQFF

D gene: .
V gene: TRBV27
J gene: .
CDR3 protein: CASSFSNPGGVRAGHYEQYF

D gene: TRBD1
V gene: TRBV27
J gene: TRBJ1-5
CDR3 protein: CASSLRVRGVVQPQHF

D gene: .
V gene: TRBV27
J gene: TRBJ2-3
CDR3 protein: CASGMAGPKADTQYF

D gene: .
V gene: TRBV13
J gene: TRBJ1-1
CDR3 protein: CASRSRAEAFF

D gene: TRBD2
V gene: TRBV6-1
J gene: TRBJ2-5
CDR3 protein: CASSKAGGGQETQYF

D gene: .
V gene: TRBV7-9
J gene: TRBJ1-2
CDR3 protein: CASSGALAGYTF

D gene: .
V gene: TRBV6-6
J gene: .
CDR3 protein: CASSYLASYNEQYF

D gene: TRBD1
V gene: TRBV5-1
J gene: TRBJ2-1
CDR3 protein: CASSPSGQDNEQFF

D gene: .
V gene: TRBV4-1
J gene: TRBJ1-5
CDR3 protein: CASSHEPHTVQPQHF

D gene: .
V gene: TRBV3-1
J gene: TRBJ2-5
CDR3 protein: CASSQGGYSIQETQYF

D gene: TRBD1
V gene: TRBV2
J gene: TRBJ1-6
CDR3 protein: CASSDSGQGATPLHF

D gene: TRBD2
V gene: TRBV3-1
J gene: TRBJ2-1
CDR3 protein: CASMGASGVSYNEQFF

D gene: .
V gene: TRBV12-3/TRBV12-4
J gene: TRBJ2-7
CDR3 protein: CASSLKPPGQRYEQYF

D gene: .
V gene: TRBV7-2
J gene: TRBJ1-1
CDR3 protein: CASSLARQGTEAFF

D gene: TRBD1
V gene: TRBV7-3
J gene: TRBJ2-3
CDR3 protein: CASSPKGQGVVDTQYF

D gene: .
V gene: TRBV12-3/TRBV12-4
J gene: TRBJ1-1
CDR3 protein: CASSVSGYTEAFF

D gene: TRBD1
V gene: TRBV7-2
J gene: TRBJ1-2
CDR3 protein: CASRRSRGQDVNYGYTF

D gene: .
V gene: TRBV5-1
J gene: TRBJ2-1
CDR3 protein: CASSLETAVLDEQFF

D gene: TRBD2
V gene: TRBV20-1
J gene: TRBJ2-1
CDR3 protein: CSVTYSGSSYNEQFF

D gene: TRBD2
V gene: TRBV4-2
J gene: .
CDR3 protein: CASSQVSISGGFQETQFF

D gene: .
V gene: TRBV28
J gene: .
CDR3 protein: CASTRSSFSDEQYF

D gene: .
V gene: TRBV7-2
J gene: TRBJ1-4
CDR3 protein: CASSLEWTEEKLFF

D gene: .
V gene: TRBV12-3/TRBV12-4
J gene: TRBJ2-3
CDR3 protein: CASSLLGDTQYF

D gene: .
V gene: TRBV27
J gene: TRBJ2-5
CDR3 protein: CASSFGRQAMGVETQYF

D gene: .
V gene: TRBV6-5
J gene: TRBJ2-3
CDR3 protein: CASSPYRTDTQYF

D gene: TRBD2
V gene: TRBV20-1
J gene: TRBJ2-2
CDR3 protein: CSAPPSGGDTGELFF

D gene: TRBD2
V gene: TRBV10-3
J gene: TRBJ2-7
CDR3 protein: CAIGDSGGPNEQYF

D gene: .
V gene: TRBV28
J gene: TRBJ1-5
CDR3 protein: CAGSPRGGSWQPQHF

D gene: .
V gene: TRBV25-1
J gene: TRBJ2-7
CDR3 protein: CASGDLGLDEQYF

D gene: .
V gene: TRBV5-1
J gene: TRBJ1-3
CDR3 protein: CASSLAPPDVSGNTIYF

D gene: TRBD1
V gene: TRBV25-1
J gene: TRBJ1-3
CDR3 protein: CASSEAQGADTIYF

D gene: .
V gene: TRBV7-2
J gene: TRBJ1-1
CDR3 protein: CASSTRGGTEAFF

D gene: .
V gene: TRBV7-2
J gene: TRBJ2-1
CDR3 protein: CASSLKGPVSSYNEQFF

D gene: .
V gene: TRBV20-1
J gene: TRBJ2-1
CDR3 protein: CSARLVAAYNEQFF

D gene: TRBD2
V gene: TRBV7-9
J gene: TRBJ2-3
CDR3 protein: CASSAASGLATDTQYF

D gene: TRBD2
V gene: TRBV5-5
J gene: TRBJ2-5
CDR3 protein: CASSALTSGGASQETQYF

D gene: TRBD1
V gene: TRBV7-9
J gene: TRBJ1-5
CDR3 protein: CASSPTGWNQPQHF

D gene: .
V gene: TRBV27
J gene: TRBJ2-1
CDR3 protein: CASSWANEQFF

D gene: .
V gene: TRBV7-3
J gene: TRBJ2-2
CDR3 protein: CASSTSGGELFF

D gene: TRBD2
V gene: TRBV12-3/TRBV12-4
J gene: TRBJ2-3
CDR3 protein: CASSWRGTDTQYF

D gene: TRBD1
V gene: TRBV25-1
J gene: TRBJ2-1
CDR3 protein: CASSAQLDRAGEQFF

D gene: TRBD1
V gene: TRBV29-1
J gene: TRBJ2-7
CDR3 protein: CSVVTGFEQYF

D gene: .
V gene: TRBV6-1
J gene: TRBJ2-3
CDR3 protein: CASSHRPYSVPYDTQYF

D gene: .
V gene: TRBV5-1
J gene: TRBJ2-3
CDR3 protein: CASSGLTDTQDF